This entry describes one TCR beta chain. This specimen comes from a study of cytomegalovirus exposure and HLA in healthy donors. There are 14 residues in the CDR3. With 5 bases removed from V and 7 bases from J, the gap between germline ends came to 14 bases. Per the germline V gene, CDR1 is SGHTA and CDR2 is FQGNSA. The PCR used 60 Vbeta and 13 Jbeta primers. TCRdb's table, derived via immunoSEQ multiplex PCR, lists solely in-frame clones and lacks some. The table includes over 150,000 clones, around 83% detected once. Sequencing was done on a sample of PBMCs. The chain uses TRBV7-2 and TRBJ1-4; D not resolved. The TCR was taken from a man aged 50 to 60 in good health and CMV-seronegative. The CDR3 sequence is CASSRNGGSEKLFF. CDR3 sequence (DNA): TGTGCCAGCAGCCGTAACGGCGGGTCTGAAAAACTGTTTTTT.